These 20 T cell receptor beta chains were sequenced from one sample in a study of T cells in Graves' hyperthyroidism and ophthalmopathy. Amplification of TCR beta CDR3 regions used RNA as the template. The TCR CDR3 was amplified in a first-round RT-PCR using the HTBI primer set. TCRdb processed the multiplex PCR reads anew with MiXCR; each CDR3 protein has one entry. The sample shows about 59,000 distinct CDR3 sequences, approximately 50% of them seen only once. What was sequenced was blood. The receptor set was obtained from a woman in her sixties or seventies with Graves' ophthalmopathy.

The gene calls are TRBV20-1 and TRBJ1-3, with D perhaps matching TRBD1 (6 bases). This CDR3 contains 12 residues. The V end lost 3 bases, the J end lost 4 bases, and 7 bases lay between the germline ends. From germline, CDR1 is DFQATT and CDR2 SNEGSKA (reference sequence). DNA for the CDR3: TGCAGTGCTAGGACAGGAGGAAACACCATATATTTT. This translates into CSARTGGNTIYF.

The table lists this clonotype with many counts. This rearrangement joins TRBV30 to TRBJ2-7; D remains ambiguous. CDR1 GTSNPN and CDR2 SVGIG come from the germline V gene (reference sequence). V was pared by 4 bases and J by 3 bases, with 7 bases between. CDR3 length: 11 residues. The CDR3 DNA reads TGTGCCTGGAAAGGTAGCTACGAGCAGTACTTC. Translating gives CAWKGSYEQYF.

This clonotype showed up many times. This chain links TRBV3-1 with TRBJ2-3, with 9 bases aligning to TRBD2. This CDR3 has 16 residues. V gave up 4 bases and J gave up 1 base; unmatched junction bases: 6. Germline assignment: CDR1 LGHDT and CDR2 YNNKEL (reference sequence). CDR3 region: CASSPQGLAGTDTQYF. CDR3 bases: TGTGCCAGCAGCCCTCAGGGACTAGCCGGCACAGATACGCAGTATTTT.

CDR3 amino acids: CASSPDPGTSSTDTQFF. The DNA for the CDR3 is TGTGCCAGCAGCCCCGACCCAGGGACTTCTAGCACAGATACGCAGTTCTTC. The V call is TRBV7-9, the J call TRBJ2-1, with D tentatively TRBD2 (6 bases). Trimming removed 5 bases from V and 12 bases from J, with 29 bases in between. In germline, CDR1 is SEHNR, CDR2 FQNEAQ (reference sequence). The CDR3 is 17 amino acids.

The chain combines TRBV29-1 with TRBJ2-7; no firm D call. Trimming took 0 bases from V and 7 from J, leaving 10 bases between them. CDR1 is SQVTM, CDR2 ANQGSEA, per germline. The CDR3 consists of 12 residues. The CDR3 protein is CSVEDLSGEQYF. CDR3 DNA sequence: TGCAGCGTTGAAGATCTTTCGGGTGAGCAGTACTTC.

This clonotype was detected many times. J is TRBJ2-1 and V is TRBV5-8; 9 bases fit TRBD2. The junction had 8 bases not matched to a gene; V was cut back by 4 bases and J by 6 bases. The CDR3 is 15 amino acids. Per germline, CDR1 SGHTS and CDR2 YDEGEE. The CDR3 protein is CASSLEGGGANEQFF. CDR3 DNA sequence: TGTGCCAGCAGCCTGGAGGGCGGGGGGGCCAATGAGCAGTTCTTC.

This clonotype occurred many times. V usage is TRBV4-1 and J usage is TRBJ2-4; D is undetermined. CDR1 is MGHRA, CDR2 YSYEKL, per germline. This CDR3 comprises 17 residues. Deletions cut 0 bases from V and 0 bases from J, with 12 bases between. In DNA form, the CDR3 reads TGCGCCAGCAGCCAAGATGCTTTAGGGTTAGCCAAAAACATTCAGTACTTC. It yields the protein CASSQDALGLAKNIQYF.

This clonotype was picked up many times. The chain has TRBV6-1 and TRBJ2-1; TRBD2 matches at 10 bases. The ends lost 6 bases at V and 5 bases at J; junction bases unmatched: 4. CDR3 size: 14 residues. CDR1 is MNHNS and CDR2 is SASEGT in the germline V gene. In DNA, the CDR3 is TGTGCCAGCAGAGCTAGCGGGAGTCACAATGAGCAGTTCTTC. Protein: CASRASGSHNEQFF.

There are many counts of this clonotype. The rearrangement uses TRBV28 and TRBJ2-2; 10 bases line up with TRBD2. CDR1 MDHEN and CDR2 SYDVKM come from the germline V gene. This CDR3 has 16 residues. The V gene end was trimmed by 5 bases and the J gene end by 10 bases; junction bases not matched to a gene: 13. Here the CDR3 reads CASSSGGARFDVELFF. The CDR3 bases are TGTGCCAGCAGTAGCGGGGGGGCCAGATTCGACGTGGAGCTGTTTTTT.

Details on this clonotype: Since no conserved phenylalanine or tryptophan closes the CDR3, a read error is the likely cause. DNA of the CDR3: TGTGCCAGTAGCTTAGGCAGTGGGTTCGCCGAAAACATTCAGTACTTA. Translation gives CASSLGSGFAENIQYL. The chain joins TRBV11-2 to TRBJ2-4; D not certain. This CDR3 region has 16 residues. Germline V lookup: CDR1 SGHAT, CDR2 FQNNGV.

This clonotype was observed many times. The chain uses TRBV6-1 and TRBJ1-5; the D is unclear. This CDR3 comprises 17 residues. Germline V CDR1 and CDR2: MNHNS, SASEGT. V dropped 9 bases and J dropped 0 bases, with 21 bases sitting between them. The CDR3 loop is CASGREGRPNSNQPQHF. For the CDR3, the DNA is TGTGCCAGTGGGAGGGAGGGTAGGCCTAATAGCAATCAGCCCCAGCATTTT.

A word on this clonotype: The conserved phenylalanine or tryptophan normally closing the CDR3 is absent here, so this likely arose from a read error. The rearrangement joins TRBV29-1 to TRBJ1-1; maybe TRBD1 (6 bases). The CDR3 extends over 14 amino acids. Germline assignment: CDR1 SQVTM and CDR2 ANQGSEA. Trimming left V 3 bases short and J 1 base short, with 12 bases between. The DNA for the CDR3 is TGCAGCGTTGACCAGGGGAGAGGGAACACTGAAGCTTTCTTG. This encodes CSVDQGRGNTEAFL.

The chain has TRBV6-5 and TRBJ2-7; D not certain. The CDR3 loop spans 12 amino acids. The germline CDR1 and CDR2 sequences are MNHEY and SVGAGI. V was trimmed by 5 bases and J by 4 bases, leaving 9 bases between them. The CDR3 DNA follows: TGTGCCAGCAGTGGAAAGGAGTACGAGCAGTACTTC. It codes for CASSGKEYEQYF.

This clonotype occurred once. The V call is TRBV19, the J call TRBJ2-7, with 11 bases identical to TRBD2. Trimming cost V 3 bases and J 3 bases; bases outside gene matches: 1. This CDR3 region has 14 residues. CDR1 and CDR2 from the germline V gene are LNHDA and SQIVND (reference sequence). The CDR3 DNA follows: TGTGCCAGTAGTATGGGACTAGCGGTCTACGAGCAGTACTTC. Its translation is CASSMGLAVYEQYF.

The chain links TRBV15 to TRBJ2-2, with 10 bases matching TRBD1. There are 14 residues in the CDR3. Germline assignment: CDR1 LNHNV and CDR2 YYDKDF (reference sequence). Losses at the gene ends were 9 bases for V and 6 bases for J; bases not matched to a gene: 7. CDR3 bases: TGTGCCACGAGACCAGGACAGGGGGCCGGGGAGCTGTTTTTT. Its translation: CATRPGQGAGELFF. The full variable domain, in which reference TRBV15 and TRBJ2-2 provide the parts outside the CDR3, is DAMVIQNPRYQVTQFGKPVTLSCSQTLNHNVMYWYQQKSSQAPKLLFHYYDKDFNNEADTPDNFQSRRPNTSFCFLDIRSPGLGDTAMYLCATRPGQGAGELFFGEGSRLTVL.

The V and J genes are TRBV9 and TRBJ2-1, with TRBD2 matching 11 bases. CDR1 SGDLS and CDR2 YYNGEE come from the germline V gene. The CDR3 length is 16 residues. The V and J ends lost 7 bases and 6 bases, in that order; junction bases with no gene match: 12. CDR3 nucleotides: TGTGCCAGCCGGTTAGGGTTAGCGGGAGGGTGCAATGAGCAGTTCTTC. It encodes CASRLGLAGGCNEQFF.

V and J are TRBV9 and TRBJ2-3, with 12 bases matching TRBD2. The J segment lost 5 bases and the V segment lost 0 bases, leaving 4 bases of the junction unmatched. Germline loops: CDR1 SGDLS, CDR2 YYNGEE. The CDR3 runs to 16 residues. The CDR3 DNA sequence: TGTGCCAGCAGCGTAGAAACTAGCGGGGGGCGAGATACGCAGTATTTT. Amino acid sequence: CASSVETSGGRDTQYF.

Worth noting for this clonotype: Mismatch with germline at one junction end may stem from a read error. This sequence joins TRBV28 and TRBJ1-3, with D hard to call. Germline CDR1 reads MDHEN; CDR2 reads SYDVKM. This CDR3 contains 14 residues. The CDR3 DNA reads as TGTGCCAGCCGGATAGAACCCTCTAGAAACACCATATATTTT. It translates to CASRIEPSRNTIYF.

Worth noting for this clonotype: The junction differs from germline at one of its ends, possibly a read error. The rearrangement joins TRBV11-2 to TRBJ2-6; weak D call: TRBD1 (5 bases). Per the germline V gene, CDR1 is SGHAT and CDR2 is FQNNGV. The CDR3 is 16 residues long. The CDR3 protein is CASSPAAVSGANVLAF. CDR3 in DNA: TGTGCCAGCAGCCCCGCGGCGGTCTCTGGGGCCAACGTCCTGGCTTTC. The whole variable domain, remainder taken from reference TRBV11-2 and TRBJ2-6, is EAGVAQSPRYKIIEKRQSVAFWCNPISGHATLYWYQQILGQGPKLLIQFQNNGVVDDSQLPKDRFSAERLKGVDSTLKIQPAKLEDSAVYLCASSPAAVSGANVLAFGAGSRLTVL.

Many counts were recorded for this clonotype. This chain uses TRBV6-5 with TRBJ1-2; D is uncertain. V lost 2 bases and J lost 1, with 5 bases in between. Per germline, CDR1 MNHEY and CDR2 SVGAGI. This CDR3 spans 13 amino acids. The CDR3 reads CASSYRNNYGYTF. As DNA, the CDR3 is TGTGCCAGCAGTTACCGGAATAACTATGGCTACACCTTC.